This paragraph reports one T cell receptor beta chain. The entry originates in a study of molecular identifiers for immune sequencing clone quantification. The V segment lost 4 bases and the J segment 5 bases; nucleotides outside the gene matches: 11. This CDR3 is built from 16 residues. Germline CDR1 MDHEN, CDR2 SYDVKM. TCRdb independently ran MiXCR on the PCR reads; one entry per CDR3 protein. The repertoire holds about 500,000 distinct CDR3 sequences, with 20% to 25% as singletons. Material for sequencing was naive CD8+ T cells from blood, with Jurkat cell RNA spiked in. Subset described: FACS-sorted CD8+CD4-CCR7+CD45RA+ naive T cells. This sequence was found in a human donor in good health. Some libraries in this study had Jurkat cell RNA spiked in. The chain carries TRBV28 and TRBJ2-7, with 10 nucleotides matching TRBD1. The CDR3 DNA reads as TGTGCCAGCAGTTCCCTACCGGGACAGGGGTTTAACGAGCAGTACTTC. It specifies CASSSLPGQGFNEQYF.